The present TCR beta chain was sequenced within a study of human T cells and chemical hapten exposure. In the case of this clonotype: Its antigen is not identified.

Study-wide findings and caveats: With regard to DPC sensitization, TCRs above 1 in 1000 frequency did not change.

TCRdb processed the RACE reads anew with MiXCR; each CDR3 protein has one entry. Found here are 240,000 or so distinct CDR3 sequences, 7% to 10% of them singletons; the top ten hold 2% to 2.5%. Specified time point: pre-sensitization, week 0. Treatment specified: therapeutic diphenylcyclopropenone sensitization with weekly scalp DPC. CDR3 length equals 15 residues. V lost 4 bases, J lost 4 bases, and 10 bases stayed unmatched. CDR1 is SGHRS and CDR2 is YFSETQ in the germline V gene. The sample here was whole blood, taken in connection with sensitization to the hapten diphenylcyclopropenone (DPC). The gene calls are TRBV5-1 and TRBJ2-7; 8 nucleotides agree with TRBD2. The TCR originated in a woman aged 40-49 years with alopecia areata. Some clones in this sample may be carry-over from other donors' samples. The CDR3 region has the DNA TGCGCCAGCAGCCAAGGGACTAGAACAAGGTACGAGCAGTACTTC. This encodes CASSQGTRTRYEQYF.